These T cell receptor beta chains were read from a single sample in a study of T-cell reconstitution after alpha-beta-depleted transplantation in children. A single record per CDR3 protein comes from TCRdb applying MiXCR to the PCR reads. The sample holds about 540,000 distinct CDR3 sequences, 15% to 20% seen once. The specimen comprised PBMCs from the stem cell graft donor, sampled from the stem cell graft. These receptors were collected from a human donor who donated a stem cell graft to a child with acute lymphoblastic leukemia. The CDR3 runs from the conserved cysteine through the conserved F or W. D genes are given only for firm matches. Clone sizes are given selectively: once, few, many, or a class where the clone is expanded.

size	V	D	J	CDR3	DNA
few	TRBV7-8	NA	TRBJ1-5	CASSLSWVGSNQPQHF	TGTGCCAGCAGCTTATCATGGGTGGGTAGCAATCAGCCCCAGCATTTT
NA	TRBV11-1	NA	TRBJ1-5	CASSLSGGDYQPQHF	TGTGCCAGCAGCTTAAGTGGAGGAGACTATCAGCCCCAGCATTTT
NA	TRBV7-9	NA	TRBJ1-3	CASSTTLSSGNTIYF	TGTGCCAGCAGTACAACACTGAGCTCTGGAAACACCATATATTTT
NA	TRBV5-1	NA	TRBJ2-3	CASAGTAEDTQYF	TGCGCCAGCGCCGGGACCGCGGAGGATACGCAGTATTTT
NA	TRBV11-2	NA	TRBJ2-7	CASSRRRTGPSYEQYF	TGTGCCAGCAGCCGAAGGCGTACAGGTCCCTCCTACGAGCAGTACTTC
few	TRBV5-1	TRBD2	TRBJ2-1	CASSPPISGTSGFSEQFF	TGCGCCAGCAGCCCCCCTATATCCGGGACTAGCGGATTCAGCGAGCAGTTCTTC
few	TRBV10-3	NA	TRBJ2-7	CAISGRVFTYEQYF	TGTGCCATCAGTGGCAGGGTCTTTACCTACGAGCAGTACTTC
NA	TRBV10-1	NA	TRBJ2-3	CASSEVGTGQDTQYF	TGCGCCAGCAGTGAGGTAGGGACTGGGCAGGATACGCAGTATTTT
NA	TRBV3-1	NA	TRBJ1-4	CASSENPGGDPNEKLFF	TGTGCCAGCAGCGAAAACCCTGGCGGGGACCCTAATGAAAAACTGTTTTTT
NA	TRBV12-3/TRBV12-4	NA	TRBJ2-7	CASRHSGARDEQYF	TGTGCCAGCAGGCACTCAGGGGCTCGGGACGAGCAGTACTTC
few	TRBV3-1	NA	TRBJ1-2	CASSSVNGDYGYTF	TGTGCCAGCAGCTCCGTAAATGGCGACTATGGCTACACCTTC
many	TRBV5-1	TRBD2	TRBJ2-7	CASSLREGPYEQYF	TGCGCCAGCAGCTTGCGGGAGGGCCCCTACGAGCAGTACTTC
few	TRBV9	TRBD2	TRBJ2-1	CASSVGLREGHEQFF	TGTGCCAGCAGCGTAGGTTTGCGGGAGGGCCATGAGCAGTTCTTC
NA	TRBV20-1	NA	TRBJ2-1	CSAGGQLDEQFF	TGCAGTGCTGGGGGCCAACTGGATGAGCAGTTCTTC
NA	TRBV5-6	TRBD2	TRBJ2-2	CASSWGTSANTGELFF	TGTGCCAGCAGCTGGGGGACTAGCGCGAACACCGGGGAGCTGTTTTTT
many	TRBV27	NA	TRBJ2-3	CASSLGIPDTQYF	TGTGCCAGCAGTTTAGGGATTCCAGATACGCAGTATTTT
few	TRBV5-1	TRBD2	TRBJ2-1	CASLWTSGSSYNEQFF	TGCGCCAGCTTATGGACTAGCGGGAGCTCCTACAATGAGCAGTTCTTC
few	TRBV5-1	NA	TRBJ2-3	CASSSGTRSSTDTQYF	TGCGCCAGCAGCTCCGGGACTCGTAGTAGCACAGATACGCAGTATTTT